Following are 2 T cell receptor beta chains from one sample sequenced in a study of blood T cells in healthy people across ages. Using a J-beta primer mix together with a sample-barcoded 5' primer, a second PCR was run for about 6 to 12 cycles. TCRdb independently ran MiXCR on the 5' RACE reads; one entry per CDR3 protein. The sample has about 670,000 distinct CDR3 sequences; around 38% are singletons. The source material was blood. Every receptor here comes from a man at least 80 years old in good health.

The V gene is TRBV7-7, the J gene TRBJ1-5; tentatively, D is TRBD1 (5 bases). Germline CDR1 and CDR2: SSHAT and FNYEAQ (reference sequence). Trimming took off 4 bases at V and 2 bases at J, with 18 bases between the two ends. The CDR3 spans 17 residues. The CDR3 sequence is CASSWTINRDRNQPQHF. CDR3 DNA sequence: TGTGCCAGCAGCTGGACCATTAACCGGGACCGCAATCAGCCCCAGCATTTT.

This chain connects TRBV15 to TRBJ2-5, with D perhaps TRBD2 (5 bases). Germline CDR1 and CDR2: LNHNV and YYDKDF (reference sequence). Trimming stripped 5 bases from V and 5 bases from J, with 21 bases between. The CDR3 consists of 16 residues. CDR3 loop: CATSSGKKGAGETQYF. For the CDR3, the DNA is TGTGCCACCAGCTCAGGAAAAAAGGGAGCTGGGGAGACCCAGTACTTC. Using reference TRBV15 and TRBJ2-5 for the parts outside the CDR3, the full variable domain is DAMVIQNPRYQVTQFGKPVTLSCSQTLNHNVMYWYQQKSSQAPKLLFHYYDKDFNNEADTPDNFQSRRPNTSFCFLDIRSPGLGDTAMYLCATSSGKKGAGETQYFGPGTRLLVL.